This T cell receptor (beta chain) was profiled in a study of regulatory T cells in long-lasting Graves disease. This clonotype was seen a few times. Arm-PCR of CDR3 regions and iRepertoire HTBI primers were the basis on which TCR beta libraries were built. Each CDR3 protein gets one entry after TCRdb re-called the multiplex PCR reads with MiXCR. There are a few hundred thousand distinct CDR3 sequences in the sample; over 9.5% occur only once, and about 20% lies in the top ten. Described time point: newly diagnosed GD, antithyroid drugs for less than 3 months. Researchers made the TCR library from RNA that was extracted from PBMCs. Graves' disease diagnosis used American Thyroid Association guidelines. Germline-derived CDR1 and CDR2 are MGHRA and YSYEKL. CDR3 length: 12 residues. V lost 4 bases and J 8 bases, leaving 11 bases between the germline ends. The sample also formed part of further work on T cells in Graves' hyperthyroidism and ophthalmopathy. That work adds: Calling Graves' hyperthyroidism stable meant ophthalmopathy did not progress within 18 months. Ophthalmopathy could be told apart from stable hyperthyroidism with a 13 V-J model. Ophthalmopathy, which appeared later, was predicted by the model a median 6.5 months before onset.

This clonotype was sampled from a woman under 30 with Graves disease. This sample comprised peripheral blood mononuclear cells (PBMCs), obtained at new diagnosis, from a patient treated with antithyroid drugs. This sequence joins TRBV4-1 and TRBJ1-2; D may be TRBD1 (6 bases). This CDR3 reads CASSRNREGYTF. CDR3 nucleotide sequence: TGCGCCAGCAGCCGGAACAGGGAAGGCTACACCTTC.